A single sample is the source of the 4 T cell receptor beta chains below, sequenced in a study of CD8+ T cells in alopecia areata. Sequencing used cDNA as its template, made by extracting RNA and reverse transcribing it. Only in-frame clones appear in the TCRdb table, and some are missing; sequencing was by immunoSEQ multiplex PCR. In the table there are around 97,000 clones, around 59% of which are singletons. Sequencing was performed on CD4+ T cells sorted from blood. The source of these receptors is a human donor in good health.

The chain carries TRBV2 and TRBJ1-4; possible D gene TRBD1, 5 bases. Trimming removed 4 bases from V and 11 bases from J, with 8 bases in between. Germline V lookup: CDR1 SNHLY, CDR2 FYNNEI. The CDR3 spans 11 residues. The CDR3 nucleotides are TGTGCCAGCAGTGTGCGGGGGAAACTGTTTTTT. Amino acids: CASSVRGKLFF.

The chain links TRBV5-4 to TRBJ1-4, with 10 bases matching TRBD1. Germline CDR1 is SGHNT and CDR2 is YYREEE (reference sequence). CDR3 length: 14 amino acids. J was trimmed by 8 bases and V by 5 bases; bases with no gene match: 6. The CDR3, as DNA: TGTGCCAGCAGTTGGGACAGGGGACAAGAAAAACTGTTTTTT. Protein: CASSWDRGQEKLFF.

V and J are TRBV30 and TRBJ2-5; D is undetermined. The germline V and J ends were trimmed by 1 base and 1 base, with 4 bases remaining between them. The length of the CDR3 is 12 residues. Germline CDR1 is GTSNPN and CDR2 is SVGIG (reference sequence). The CDR3 spells CAWSASQETQYF. In nucleotides, the CDR3 is TGTGCCTGGAGTGCTAGCCAAGAGACCCAGTACTTC.

In this sample, this clone turned up a few times. The chain combines TRBV28 with TRBJ1-2, with D unresolved. The CDR3 runs to 12 residues. The germline V gene encodes CDR1 MDHEN and CDR2 SYDVKM. The V end lost 7 bases, the J end lost 7 bases, and 13 bases lay between the germline ends. CDR3 residues: CASNVRAGGYTF. The CDR3 nucleotides are TGTGCCAGCAATGTTCGGGCGGGTGGCTACACCTTC.